The 27 T cell receptor beta chains below were found in one sample sequenced in a study of blood T cell repertoires in COVID-19 (TCRdb year 2020). Libraries came from the immunoSEQ multiplex PCR assay. Drawn from immuneACCESS, this table holds only the in-frame rearrangements with V and J called that TCRdb kept. Clones are partly lost; checked studies trace under half to an unresolved V gene and leave the rest unexplained. This sample comprises about 26,000 clones, around 93% of them detected only once. The ten biggest clones cover 2.5% to 3.5% of the sample. The sequenced material came from peripheral blood. The receptors were sampled from a human donor in a cohort sampled during active COVID-19.

The rearrangement uses TRBV27 and TRBJ2-5; TRBD2 matches at 8 bases. Germline loops: CDR1 MNHEY, CDR2 SMNVEV (reference sequence). This CDR3 spans 14 amino acids. Trimming removed 6 bases from V and 3 bases from J; junction bases left unmatched: 6. Here the CDR3 reads CASSPGGSEETQYF. CDR3 DNA sequence: TGTGCCAGCAGCCCGGGGGGGTCGGAAGAGACCCAGTACTTC.

The rearrangement uses TRBV6-5 and TRBJ1-6; perhaps TRBD1 as D (5 bases). The CDR3 is 16 residues long. Germline lookup yields CDR1 MNHEY and CDR2 SVGAGI. V gave up 0 bases and J gave up 8 bases, with 14 bases separating them. CDR3 DNA sequence: TGTGCCAGCAGTTACTCTAGAGTCAGGGCCTATTCACCCCTCCACTTT. This codes for CASSYSRVRAYSPLHF.

This clone was detected once. This chain uses TRBV9 with TRBJ2-3; 9 nucleotides align to TRBD2. The trim removed 6 bases at V and 4 bases at J, leaving 12 bases unmatched. CDR3 size: 16 residues. Germline CDR1 SGDLS, CDR2 YYNGEE. CDR3: CASTSRTSGSPDTQYF. The CDR3 nucleotides are TGTGCCAGCACCTCGAGAACTAGCGGGTCCCCAGATACGCAGTATTTT.

This chain uses TRBV2 with TRBJ2-3, with 11 bases fitting TRBD2. The germline V gene encodes CDR1 SNHLY and CDR2 FYNNEI. V was clipped by 9 bases and J by 2 bases; unmatched bases: 7. The CDR3 loop spans 15 amino acids. This CDR3 is CARGILAGATDTQYF. CDR3 DNA sequence: TGTGCCAGAGGTATACTAGCGGGGGCCACAGATACGCAGTATTTT.

The J gene is TRBJ1-6, the V gene TRBV9; 9 positions agree with TRBD1. Trimming removed 5 bases from V and 10 bases from J; junction bases left unmatched: 10. Germline V gene sequence: CDR1 SGDLS, CDR2 YYNGEE. The CDR3 sequence is 15 residues long. In DNA form, the CDR3 reads TGTGCCAGCAGACGGCCCGGGACAGGGCACTCACCCCTCCACTTT. Amino acids: CASRRPGTGHSPLHF.

In this sample, this clone turned up a few times. V usage is TRBV3-1 (or the pseudogene TRBV3-2) and J usage is TRBJ1-5; tentatively, D is TRBD1 (5 bases). Germline-derived CDR1 and CDR2 are LGHDT and YNNKEL (reference sequence). V shed 4 bases and J shed 0 bases, with 7 bases lying between them. This CDR3 contains 14 residues. The DNA of the CDR3 is TGTGCCAGCAGCCTGACAGATAGCAATCAGCCCCAGCATTTT. Protein: CASSLTDSNQPQHF.

The chain carries TRBV18 and TRBJ2-7; 7 nucleotides align to TRBD2. The CDR3 has 11 amino acids. The V gene end was trimmed by 3 bases and the J gene end by 7 bases; junction bases not matched to a gene: 0. Germline V gene sequence: CDR1 KGHSH, CDR2 LQKENI. CDR3 residues: CASSPGGEQYV. The DNA of the CDR3 is TGTGCCAGCTCACCCGGGGGGGAGCAGTACGTC.

A single count supports this clone. The chain is built from TRBV12-3 or TRBV12-4 and TRBJ1-6, with a weak D call TRBD1 (6 bases). The CDR3 runs to 11 residues. Deletions cut 4 bases from V and 18 bases from J, with 13 bases between. The CDR3 DNA reads as TGTGCCAGCAGTTCAACAGGGTTGCGCCACTTT. As protein: CASSSTGLRHF.

The chain carries TRBV19 and TRBJ1-3; no definite D call. V lost 5 bases and J lost 0, with 8 bases in between. The germline V gene encodes CDR1 LNHDA and CDR2 SQIVND (reference sequence). The CDR3 loop spans 14 amino acids. The CDR3 is CASSFRNSGNTIYF. In DNA form, the CDR3 reads TGTGCCAGTAGTTTCAGGAACTCTGGAAACACCATATATTTT.

The V call is TRBV6-5, the J call TRBJ1-5, with D possibly matching TRBD1 (6 bases). V lost 0 bases to trimming and J lost 4 bases, with 10 bases between them. CDR3 length: 15 amino acids. Germline values: CDR1 MNHEY, CDR2 SVGAGI. CDR3 sequence reads: CASSYSGQGNQPQHF. CDR3 in DNA: TGTGCCAGCAGTTACTCGGGGCAGGGGAATCAGCCCCAGCATTTT.

With regard to this clone: The DNA is left out, because the CDR3 cannot be placed on it with certainty; the CDR3 is given as TCRdb lists it. The chain carries TRBV6-1 and TRBJ1-2; the table names TRBD1, a call not compared with the DNA. Germline-derived CDR1 and CDR2 are MNHNS and SASEGT. The CDR3 length is 14 residues, termini included. CDR3 region: CASSESFGTGTDTF.

The V and J genes are TRBV10-3 and TRBJ2-1, with 9 bases aligning to TRBD2. The CDR3 sequence is 15 residues long. Germline CDR1 ENHRY, CDR2 SYGVKD. The junction had 5 bases not matched to a gene; V was cut back by 6 bases and J by 2 bases. This CDR3 is CAIRLTSGPYNEQFF. CDR3 coding DNA: TGTGCCATCAGGCTAACTAGCGGGCCCTACAATGAGCAGTTCTTC.

The V gene is TRBV28, the J gene TRBJ1-1, with D uncertain. V lost 5 bases and J 1 base, leaving 11 bases between the germline ends. Germline CDR1 MDHEN, CDR2 SYDVKM. The CDR3 covers 14 residues. The CDR3 DNA is TGTGCCAGCAGTCCCCTGGGAGGGAACACTGAAGCTTTCTTT. It yields the protein CASSPLGGNTEAFF.

V is TRBV14 and J is TRBJ2-3; 11 nucleotides agree with TRBD2. J lost 2 bases, V lost 2 bases, and 12 bases had no gene match. The germline V gene encodes CDR1 SGHDN and CDR2 FVKESK. The CDR3 is 19 residues long. The CDR3 is CASSQPSGGPLLITDTQYF. The CDR3, as DNA: TGTGCCAGCAGCCAACCTAGCGGGGGGCCACTCCTGATCACAGATACGCAGTATTTT.

This sequence joins TRBV10-3 and TRBJ2-7, with D tentatively TRBD1 (5 bases). The V gene lost 9 bases and the J gene lost 0 bases, with 18 bases spanning the gap. Germline CDR1 ENHRY, CDR2 SYGVKD. The CDR3 sequence is 15 residues long. CDR3 loop: CAIRSPADNSYEQYF. CDR3 coding DNA: TGTGCCATTAGATCCCCCGCGGACAACTCCTACGAGCAGTACTTC.

The chain has TRBV6-5 and TRBJ1-1; 9 nucleotides agree with TRBD1. The V segment lost 6 bases and the J segment 12 bases; nucleotides outside the gene matches: 14. Germline CDR1 reads MNHEY; CDR2 reads SVGAGI. This CDR3 contains 14 residues. The CDR3 loop is CASRVETGGARSFF. CDR3 sequence (DNA): TGTGCCAGCAGGGTAGAAACAGGGGGCGCCCGGTCTTTCTTT.

The chain has TRBV13 and TRBJ1-4; TRBD1 agrees at 8 bases. Germline loops: CDR1 PRHDT, CDR2 FYEKMQ (reference sequence). V trimming: 5 bases; J trimming: 8 bases; junction bases outside the gene matches: 10. The CDR3 runs 15 residues. The CDR3 DNA is TGTGCCAGCAGCCCTCGGACAGGGTCTCCCGAAAAACTGTTTTTT. Translated: CASSPRTGSPEKLFF.

The gene calls are TRBV3-1 (or the pseudogene TRBV3-2) and TRBJ1-6; 10 bases agree with TRBD1. The CDR3 is 20 residues long. V lost 0 bases to trimming and J lost 0 bases; unmatched junction nucleotides: 8. Per the germline V gene, CDR1 is LGHDT and CDR2 is YNNKEL (reference sequence). In DNA, the CDR3 is TGTGCCAGCAGCCAAGATCGGACAGGGGGTTTTATCTCCTATAATTCACCCCTCCACTTT. Amino acids: CASSQDRTGGFISYNSPLHF.

This chain uses TRBV27 with TRBJ1-6, with D uncertain. Germline V lookup: CDR1 MNHEY, CDR2 SMNVEV (reference sequence). CDR3 length: 15 residues. The ends were cut back, 6 bases at V and 9 bases at J, with 18 bases in the middle. In DNA form, the CDR3 reads TGTGCCAGCAGCCCAGAGAAAGGGAGTAGTTCACCCCTCCACTTT. As protein: CASSPEKGSSSPLHF.

The table lists this clone with a count of one. This chain connects TRBV2 to TRBJ2-3, with 14 bases that match TRBD2. This CDR3 contains 16 residues. From germline, CDR1 is SNHLY and CDR2 FYNNEI. Trimming took 6 bases from V and 2 from J; bases not matched to a gene: 4. The CDR3 reads CASSEGLAGDTDTQYF. The CDR3 DNA reads as TGTGCCAGCAGCGAGGGACTAGCGGGAGACACAGATACGCAGTATTTT.

The chain links TRBV21-1 to TRBJ1-5; the DNA was not compared with TRBD1, the D call given in the table. TRBV21-1 is listed as a pseudogene. The CDR3 length is 15 residues. CDR3: CASSTRTGNNQPQHF. CDR3 nucleotide sequence: TGTGCCAGCAGCACTCGAACAGGGAACAATCAGCCCCAGCATTTT.

The rearrangement uses TRBV3-1 (or the pseudogene TRBV3-2) and TRBJ1-2, with unresolved D. Trimming removed 4 bases from V and 3 bases from J, with 15 bases in between. The germline CDR1 and CDR2 sequences are LGHDT and YNNKEL (reference sequence). The CDR3 is made up of 15 amino acids. In DNA, the CDR3 is TGTGCCAGCAGCCGCTCACTACAACGGGACTATGGCTACACCTTC. Encoded protein: CASSRSLQRDYGYTF.

This chain uses TRBV11-2 with TRBJ2-5, with D perhaps TRBD1 or TRBD2 (5 bases each). V was pared by 5 bases and J by 5 bases, with 12 bases between. From germline, CDR1 is SGHAT and CDR2 FQNNGV. The CDR3 has 13 residues. The chain's CDR3 is CASSLGERETQYF. The CDR3 nucleotides are TGTGCCAGCAGCCTAGGGGAGCGGGAGACCCAGTACTTC. Full variable domain (rest looked up from reference TRBV11-2 and TRBJ2-5): EAGVAQSPRYKIIEKRQSVAFWCNPISGHATLYWYQQILGQGPKLLIQFQNNGVVDDSQLPKDRFSAERLKGVDSTLKIQPAKLEDSAVYLCASSLGERETQYFGPGTRLLVL.

The chain has TRBV6-2 or TRBV6-3 and TRBJ1-6, with D possibly being TRBD1 (5 bases). The CDR3 consists of 19 residues. CDR1 and CDR2 (germline): MNHEY, SVGEGT. The ends were cut back, 2 bases at V and 0 bases at J, with 17 bases in the middle. For the CDR3, the DNA is TGTGCCAGCAGTTACGTGGGACTCCTTCAAAACTCCTATAATTCACCCCTCCACTTT. It codes for CASSYVGLLQNSYNSPLHF.

CDR3 bases: TGTGCCAGCAGCCCTGGGACTAGCGGGGGGCCAGACACCGGGGAGCTGTTTTTT. Translated, it gives CASSPGTSGGPDTGELFF. The V gene is TRBV3-1 (or the pseudogene TRBV3-2), the J gene TRBJ2-2, with TRBD2 matching 15 bases. V shed 4 bases and J 3 bases; nucleotides not matched to a gene: 6. This CDR3 spans 18 amino acids. The germline gives CDR1 LGHDT, CDR2 YNNKEL (reference sequence).

CDR3: CASSPATGSNQPQHF. The CDR3, as DNA: TGTGCCAGCTCACCAGCTACAGGGTCGAATCAGCCCCAGCATTTT. The chain links TRBV18 to TRBJ1-5; a weak D match, TRBD1 (6 bases). The CDR3 has 15 residues. The ends were cut back, 2 bases at V and 4 bases at J, with 12 bases in the middle. CDR1 and CDR2 (germline): KGHSH, LQKENI. Together with reference TRBV18 and TRBJ1-5, the CDR3 gives the full variable domain: NAGVMQNPRHLVRRRGQEARLRCSPMKGHSHVYWYRQLPEEGLKFMVYLQKENIIDESGMPKERFSAEFPKEGPSILRIQQVVRGDSAAYFCASSPATGSNQPQHFGDGTRLSIL.

The chain recombines TRBV7-3 with TRBJ2-1; 11 nucleotides match TRBD2. This CDR3 is 14 amino acids long. Germline CDR1 SGHTA, CDR2 FQGTGA. J was trimmed by 7 bases and V by 2 bases; bases with no gene match: 1. The CDR3 coding sequence is TGTGCCAGCAGCTTACTAGCGGGGGGAAATGAGCAGTTCTTC. Translation: CASSLLAGGNEQFF.